Listed below are T cell receptor beta chains from one sample, sequenced in a study of siplizumab effects on memory and regulatory T cells. Repertoires were generated with immunoSEQ multiplex PCR, while TCRdb's copy carries only in-frame clones and drops some. Counted here are some 100,000 clones, over 85% occurring once; the ten biggest clones make up approximately 7.1%. The sequenced sample consisted of CD8+ T cells sorted from blood. Source of these receptors: a human donor in good health. The conserved cysteine and the conserved F or W are not part of the CDR3 here. D genes are given only for firm matches.

>TRBJ2-1|TRBD2|TRBV4-3
ASSQEGAGRYGRVEQF
>TRBJ1-1|-|TRBV5-1
ASSLVGQNTEAF
>TRBJ1-2|-|TRBV30
AWTTPGEYYGYT
>TRBJ1-4|-|TRBV5-1
ASSLTGSNEKLF
>TRBJ2-7|TRBD1|TRBV4-1
ASSQGQGKGYEQY
>TRBJ1-1|-|TRBV6-1
ASSEAGLSANTEAF
>TRBJ2-1|TRBD2|TRBV29-1
SVPTSGRNEQF
>TRBJ1-5|TRBD1|TRBV27
ASSLTGGYQPQH
>TRBJ1-2|-|TRBV10-2
ASRAGTAYGYT
>TRBJ1-5|-|TRBV5-6
ASSLYNQPQH
>TRBJ2-1|-|TRBV30
AWSPSGYNEQF
>TRBJ2-1|-|TRBV5-1
ASSLAAVSSYNEQF
>TRBJ1-4|-|TRBV6-1
ASSEGTATNEKLF
>TRBJ1-2|TRBD1|TRBV5-6
ASNNDPGTGTHSYT
>TRBJ1-2|-|TRBV4-1
ASSQDSSHYYGYT
>TRBJ2-1|TRBD2|TRBV19
ASSKGLAGYNEQF
>TRBJ2-1|-|TRBV27
ASSTAQQGLAQF
>TRBJ1-2|-|TRBV13
ASSLLSLGYGYT
>TRBJ1-5|TRBD1|TRBV28
ASSAPQGYNQPQH
>TRBJ2-5|TRBD1|TRBV11-3
ASSPRGQGGETQY
>TRBJ1-1|-|TRBV27
ASSYGGPKAEAF
>TRBJ2-7|TRBD1|TRBV18
ASSPPTTGFHEQY
>TRBJ2-3|-|TRBV11-2
ASSFRALSGTDTQY
>TRBJ2-7|-|TRBV4-1
ASSQHNEWGATSYEQY
>TRBJ1-3|-|TRBV2
ASSAGTGAGNTIY
>TRBJ2-7|-|TRBV4-1
ASSQQYPGPGYEQY
>TRBJ2-2|-|TRBV9
ASSFLNTGELF
>TRBJ1-1|-|TRBV11-3
ASSPRDGKNTEAF
>TRBJ2-7|-|TRBV5-1
ASSLSVQGPSYEQY
>TRBJ2-1|-|TRBV6-8
ASRSLPGLSYNEQF
>TRBJ2-5|TRBD1|TRBV7-8
ASSSEVDDRGQETQY
>TRBJ1-5|-|TRBV6-6
ASSYSSQVPQPQH
>TRBJ1-6|-|TRBV5-8
ASSLDLSYNSPLH
>TRBJ2-7|-|TRBV11-2
ASSLVSDSSYEQY
>TRBJ2-3|-|TRBV9
ASRGGDSSTDTQY
>TRBJ1-5|TRBD1|TRBV6-5
ASSYSRTGGQPQH
>TRBJ2-4|-|TRBV30
AWNIQY
>TRBJ1-2|TRBD1|TRBV19
ASRDEGAYGYT
>TRBJ1-3|TRBD1|TRBV5-6
ASSPRQGGNTIY
>TRBJ1-1|-|TRBV5-1
ASSLVQPNTEAF